This T cell receptor beta chain is from a study of shared clonotypes between healthy human individuals. The data were produced by immunoSEQ multiplex PCR, yet TCRdb's version contains in-frame clones alone and is incomplete. This sample has roughly 2,500,000 clones, with approximately 93% found just once. CDR1 is GTSNPN and CDR2 is SVGIG in the germline V gene (reference sequence). The CDR3 is made up of 11 amino acids. As for this clone: Its specificity is not known. One end of the junction varies from germline; a read error may be responsible.

Points from the study as a whole: Depth was large, yet rarefaction showed that sorted-subset sequencing was incomplete.

Nashville, Tennessee was home to all donors, each a Caucasian adult. The V call is TRBV30, the J call TRBJ2-7; D not resolved. The sequencing sample was made of naive CD4+ T cells from PBMCs. The subset is: CD45RA+ positively selected. The sequence came from a man in his late teens or twenties in good health. Some clones in this sample may be carry-over from other donors' samples. This CDR3 is CARSVIYEQYF. In nucleotides, the CDR3 is TGTGCCCGGAGTGTGATCTACGAGCAGTACTTC.